The 7 T cell receptor beta chains given below trace back to one sample, sequenced in a study of long-term antiretroviral therapy in people with HIV. At survey level, the immunoSEQ assay was run in its v3.0 version. This table comes from immunoSEQ multiplex PCR, and its TCRdb copy is limited to in-frame clones, with some not included. The repertoire consists of 25,000 to 30,000 clones, with around 84% occurring once and the leading ten covering 4.5% to 6%. This material consisted of unsorted PBMCs, taken 0.8 years after starting antiretroviral therapy. Receptors were obtained from a woman younger than 45 with HIV.

The V and J genes are TRBV9 and TRBJ1-2; D unclear. The V end was cut by 0 bases, the J end by 7 bases, with 19 bases between. Germline CDR1 is SGDLS and CDR2 is YYNGEE. This CDR3 has 16 amino acids. The CDR3 region is CASSVGEVPPSGGYTF. CDR3 DNA: TGTGCCAGCAGCGTAGGTGAGGTCCCCCCGTCCGGTGGCTACACCTTC. Based on the CDR3 plus reference TRBV9 and TRBJ1-2, the full variable domain is DSGVTQTPKHLITATGQRVTLRCSPRSGDLSVYWYQQSLDQGLQFLIQYYNGEERAKGNILERFSAQQFPDLHSELNLSSLELGDSALYFCASSVGEVPPSGGYTFGSGTRLTVV.

The chain couples TRBV11-2 to TRBJ1-6; possibly TRBD1 for D (5 bases). V dropped 2 bases and J dropped 8 bases, with 13 bases sitting between them. This CDR3 has 15 amino acids. Germline V gives CDR1 SGHAT, CDR2 FQNNGV. In DNA, the CDR3 is TGTGCCAGCAGCTTATTTGGGGGGATAGATTCACCCCTCCACTTT. It encodes CASSLFGGIDSPLHF.

The chain joins TRBV7-2 to TRBJ1-1; 7 bases match TRBD1. The germline V gene encodes CDR1 SGHTA and CDR2 FQGNSA. J lost 1 base, V lost 3 bases, and 2 bases had no gene match. The CDR3 totals 14 residues. The CDR3 DNA reads as TGTGCCAGCAGCTTCTGGACAGGGAACACTGAAGCTTTCTTT. It translates to CASSFWTGNTEAFF.

The chain combines TRBV5-1 with TRBJ2-5, with D perhaps given as TRBD1 or TRBD2 (5 bases each). The germline CDR1 and CDR2 sequences are SGHRS and YFSETQ. The CDR3 consists of 16 residues. V was trimmed by 3 bases and J by 2 bases, leaving 17 bases between them. CDR3 nucleotides: TGCGCCAGCAGCTCTGGGGCAGGGACGGAACAAGAGACCCAGTACTTC. It codes for CASSSGAGTEQETQYF.

V usage is TRBV5-5 and J usage is TRBJ2-1; unclear D gene. The CDR3 loop spans 13 amino acids. Trimming removed 4 bases at V and 9 bases at J, with 14 bases between. Germline V gene sequence: CDR1 SGHKS, CDR2 YYEKEE (reference sequence). CDR3 nucleotide sequence: TGTGCCAGCAGCCCAAGTCAGGCGGTTGAGCAGTTCTTC. Protein product: CASSPSQAVEQFF.

Only one count was recorded for this clone. The V gene is TRBV19, the J gene TRBJ2-5; D not certain. The CDR3 is 15 residues long. The germline V gene has CDR1 LNHDA and CDR2 SQIVND (reference sequence). V was shortened by 4 bases and J by 7 bases, with 19 bases between the two germline ends. Here the CDR3 DNA reads TGTGCCAGTAGTACGGACGGAACGTCAAGAGTGACCCAGTACTTC. Residues: CASSTDGTSRVTQYF.

DNA for the CDR3: TGTGCCAGCAGCTTAGCCCCCCTGGGGAACACTGAAGCTTTCTTT. It yields the protein CASSLAPLGNTEAFF. V is TRBV7-6 and J is TRBJ1-1; D remains unclear. The CDR3 spans 15 residues. The V end lost 0 bases, the J end lost 1 base, and 9 bases lay between the germline ends. Germline CDR1 and CDR2: SGHVS and FNYEAQ.